Listed here are 13 T cell receptor beta chains from one sample, sequenced in a study of T cell changes during pregnancy in multiple sclerosis. Sequencing used immunoSEQ multiplex PCR; TCRdb keeps in-frame clones, though not all of them. The repertoire holds fewer than 40,000 clones, with roughly 94% as singletons. Sample: CD4+ T cells from peripheral blood mononuclear cells, taken in the third trimester of pregnancy. These receptors originate from a female donor with multiple sclerosis, enrolled in a pregnancy study.

The chain recombines TRBV6-5 with TRBJ2-7; 7 bases are shared with TRBD2. Looked up from germline, CDR1 is MNHEY and CDR2 is SVGAGI. The CDR3 is 14 residues long. J was trimmed by 6 bases and V by 7 bases; bases with no gene match: 12. CDR3 nucleotide sequence: TGTGCCAGCACCGAGGTAGGACTAGAAGGCGAGCAGTACTTC. Amino acid sequence: CASTEVGLEGEQYF.

V usage is TRBV5-4 and J usage is TRBJ1-2, with 8 bases identical to TRBD1. From germline, CDR1 is SGHNT and CDR2 YYREEE (reference sequence). The CDR3 runs to 13 residues. The trim removed 1 base at V and 7 bases at J, leaving 3 bases unmatched. The DNA for the CDR3 is TGTGCCAGCAGCTTGTTACAGGGGGGTGGCTACACCTTC. Translated, it gives CASSLLQGGGYTF.

This sequence joins TRBV18 and TRBJ2-7; D is perhaps TRBD2 (6 bases). Trimming stripped 5 bases from V and 3 bases from J, with 14 bases between. CDR3 length: 14 amino acids. Germline CDR1 KGHSH, CDR2 LQKENI. The CDR3 DNA is TGTGCCAGCTCAGGGACGGAGGGTCTCTACGAGCAGTACTTC. Its translation: CASSGTEGLYEQYF.

CDR3 in amino acids: CASSLVLASEQYF. CDR3 coding DNA: TGTGCCAGCAGTTTAGTACTAGCGAGCGAGCAGTACTTC. V usage is TRBV28 and J usage is TRBJ2-7; TRBD2 matches at 7 bases. J gave up 6 bases and V 2 bases, and 4 bases lay outside the gene matches. The CDR3 consists of 13 residues. In germline, CDR1 is MDHEN, CDR2 SYDVKM.

CDR3 in DNA: TGTGCCAGCAGCTTATTATTATCGAACACTGAAGCTTTCTTT. Protein product: CASSLLLSNTEAFF. This sequence joins TRBV7-9 and TRBJ1-1; D is uncertain. V was trimmed by 2 bases and J by 1 base, leaving 8 bases between them. Germline-derived CDR1 and CDR2 are SEHNR and FQNEAQ (reference sequence). The CDR3 spans 14 residues.

The DNA of the CDR3 is TGTGCCAGCAGTCGCGGCGAGTTCACTGAAGCTTTCTTT. This codes for CASSRGEFTEAFF. V usage is TRBV6-5 and J usage is TRBJ1-1; no firm D call. Trimming removed 5 bases from V and 4 bases from J, with 11 bases in between. CDR3 length: 13 residues. Germline V CDR1 and CDR2: MNHEY, SVGAGI.

This clone appeared once. CDR3 in DNA: TGTGCCAGTAGTGCGGAAGGTTCTGGAAACACCATATATTTT. Amino acids: CASSAEGSGNTIYF. The J gene is TRBJ1-3, the V gene TRBV19; D is unclear. V gave up 5 bases and J gave up 1 base, with 9 bases separating them. The CDR3 has 14 residues. Germline V gene sequence: CDR1 LNHDA, CDR2 SQIVND (reference sequence).

This chain links TRBV5-4 with TRBJ2-1; the match to TRBD2 covers 9 bases. This CDR3 spans 20 amino acids. The germline gives CDR1 SGHNT, CDR2 YYREEE (reference sequence). V dropped 0 bases and J dropped 5; count of bases not matched to a gene: 18. As DNA, the CDR3 is TGTGCCAGCAGCTTGGATTTGGGTCACTCTAAAGCGGGAGGTCACAATGAGCAGTTCTTC. Translated, it gives CASSLDLGHSKAGGHNEQFF. Combining the CDR3 with reference TRBV5-4 and TRBJ2-1 gives the whole variable domain ETGVTQSPTHLIKTRGQQVTLRCSSQSGHNTVSWYQQALGQGPQFIFQYYREEENGRGNFPPRFSGLQFPNYSSELNVNALELDDSALYLCASSLDLGHSKAGGHNEQFFGPGTRLTVL.

The chain uses TRBV18 and TRBJ1-5, with D uncertain. The CDR3 consists of 14 residues. Germline loops: CDR1 KGHSH, CDR2 LQKENI. V lost 3 bases and J lost 2, with 8 bases in between. Here the CDR3 DNA reads TGTGCCAGCTCACCCGACGGGGGCAATCAGCCCCAGCATTTT. Protein product: CASSPDGGNQPQHF.

The gene calls are TRBV5-1 and TRBJ2-1, with TRBD2 matching 14 bases. This CDR3 region has 15 residues. Germline V gives CDR1 SGHRS, CDR2 YFSETQ. J was trimmed by 7 bases and V by 3 bases; bases with no gene match: 3. The CDR3 nucleotides are TGCGCCAGCAGCTCCGGGACTAGCGGGAGTAATGAGCAGTTCTTC. Translated, it gives CASSSGTSGSNEQFF.

The rearrangement joins TRBV28 to TRBJ1-1, with D perhaps TRBD1 (6 bases). Germline V gives CDR1 MDHEN, CDR2 SYDVKM. This CDR3 region has 16 residues. V lost 4 bases and J 0 bases, leaving 15 bases between the germline ends. CDR3 sequence reads: CASSSAGDLMNTEAFF. In DNA, the CDR3 is TGTGCCAGCAGTTCCGCAGGGGATTTGATGAACACTGAAGCTTTCTTT.

This clone was recorded only once. The rearrangement uses TRBV10-3 and TRBJ1-4, with a tentative D call TRBD1 (5 bases). Trimming left V 6 bases short and J 0 bases short, with 8 bases between. CDR1 and CDR2 (germline): ENHRY, SYGVKD. The CDR3 totals 14 residues. CDR3 protein: CAIRETATNEKLFF. CDR3 nucleotide sequence: TGTGCCATCAGGGAGACAGCAACTAATGAAAAACTGTTTTTT.

The genes are TRBV10-3 and TRBJ2-7; TRBD1 aligns across 8 bases. CDR3 length: 15 amino acids. Losses at the gene ends were 3 bases for V and 0 bases for J; bases not matched to a gene: 4. Germline V gene lookup returns CDR1 ENHRY and CDR2 SYGVKD. The chain's CDR3 is CAISDGQGASYEQYF. The DNA of the CDR3 is TGTGCCATCAGTGATGGGCAGGGGGCCTCCTACGAGCAGTACTTC.